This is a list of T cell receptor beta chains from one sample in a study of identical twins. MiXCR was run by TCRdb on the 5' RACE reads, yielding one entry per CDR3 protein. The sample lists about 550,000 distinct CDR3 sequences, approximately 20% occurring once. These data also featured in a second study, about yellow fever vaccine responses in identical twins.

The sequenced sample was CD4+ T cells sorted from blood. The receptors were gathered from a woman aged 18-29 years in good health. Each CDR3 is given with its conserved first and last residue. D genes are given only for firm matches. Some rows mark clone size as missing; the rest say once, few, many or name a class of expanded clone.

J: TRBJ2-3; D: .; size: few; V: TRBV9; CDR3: CASSPRDYTDTQYF; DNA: TGTGCCAGCAGCCCACGAGACTACACAGATACGCAGTATTTT
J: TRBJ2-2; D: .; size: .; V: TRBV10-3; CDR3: CAISELGLSNTGELFF; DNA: TGTGCCATCAGTGAGCTTGGACTCTCGAACACCGGGGAGCTGTTTTTT
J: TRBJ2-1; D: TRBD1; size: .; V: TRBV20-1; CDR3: CSASKDRGDNEQFF; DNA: TGCAGTGCTAGCAAGGACAGGGGTGACAATGAGCAGTTCTTC
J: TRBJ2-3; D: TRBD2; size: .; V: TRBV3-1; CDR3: CASSQDTSGRMDTQYF; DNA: TGTGCCAGCAGCCAAGATACTAGCGGCCGGATGGATACGCAGTATTTT
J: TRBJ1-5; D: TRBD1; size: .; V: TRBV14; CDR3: CASSPGGGQPQHF; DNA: TGTGCCAGCAGCCCAGGGGGCGGTCAGCCCCAGCATTTT
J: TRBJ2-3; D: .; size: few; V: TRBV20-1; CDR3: CSAREGSLGTDTQYF; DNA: TGCAGTGCTAGAGAGGGCTCACTCGGGACAGATACGCAGTATTTT
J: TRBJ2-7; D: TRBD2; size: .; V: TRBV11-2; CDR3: CASSKDPSGRPGYEQYF; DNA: TGTGCCAGCAGCAAAGACCCTAGCGGGAGACCCGGGTACGAGCAGTACTTC
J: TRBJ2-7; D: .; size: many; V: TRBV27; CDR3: CASRDNSYEQYF; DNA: TGTGCCAGCCGGGACAACTCCTACGAGCAGTACTTC
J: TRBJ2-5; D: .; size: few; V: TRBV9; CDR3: CASSVATGGPGYQETQYF; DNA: TGTGCCAGCAGCGTAGCTACTGGTGGCCCAGGGTACCAAGAGACCCAGTACTTC
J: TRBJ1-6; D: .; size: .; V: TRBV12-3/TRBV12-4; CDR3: CASSFGDSTLHF; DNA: TGTGCCAGCAGTTTTGGCGACAGCACCCTCCACTTT
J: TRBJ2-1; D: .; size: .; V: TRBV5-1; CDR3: CASQKSPLAPGAGGGEQFF; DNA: TGCGCCAGCCAAAAAAGCCCTCTTGCCCCGGGGGCAGGAGGGGGTGAGCAGTTCTTC
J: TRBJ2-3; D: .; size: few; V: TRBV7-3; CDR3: CASSSLLSGGTDTQYF; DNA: TGTGCCAGCAGCTCCCTCCTGAGCGGAGGCACAGATACGCAGTATTTT
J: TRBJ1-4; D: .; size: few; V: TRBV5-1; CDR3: CASSFSKPSTNEKLFF; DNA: TGCGCCAGCAGCTTTTCCAAGCCTTCAACTAATGAAAAACTGTTTTTT
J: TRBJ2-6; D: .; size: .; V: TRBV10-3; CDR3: CAISEVGAGASYSSGANVLTF; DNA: TGTGCCATCAGTGAGGTTGGGGCAGGGGCTTCCTATAGCTCTGGGGCCAACGTCCTGACTTTC
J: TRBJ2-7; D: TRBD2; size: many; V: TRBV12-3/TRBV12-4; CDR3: CASSFLAGGQGSYEQYF; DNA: TGTGCCAGCAGTTTTCTAGCGGGAGGTCAAGGCTCCTACGAGCAGTACTTC
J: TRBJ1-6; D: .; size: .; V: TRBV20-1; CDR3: CSASRGFGGVDNSPLHF; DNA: TGCAGTGCTAGTAGGGGGTTTGGAGGGGTCGATAATTCACCCCTCCACTTT
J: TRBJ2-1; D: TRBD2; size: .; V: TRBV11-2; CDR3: CASSLAAISGGQWFF; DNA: TGTGCCAGCAGCTTAGCGGCTATTAGCGGGGGGCAGTGGTTCTTC
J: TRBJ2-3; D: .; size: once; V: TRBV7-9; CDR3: CASSADRLRTDTQYF; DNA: TGTGCCAGCAGCGCAGACAGGCTACGCACAGATACGCAGTATTTT
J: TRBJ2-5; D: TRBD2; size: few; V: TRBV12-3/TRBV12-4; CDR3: CASSLRLAGVETQYF; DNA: TGTGCCAGCAGTTTAAGACTAGCGGGAGTGGAGACCCAGTACTTC
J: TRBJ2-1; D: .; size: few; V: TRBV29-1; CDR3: CSVVHPGTSNEQFF; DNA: TGCAGCGTTGTACACCCTGGGACGAGCAATGAGCAGTTCTTC
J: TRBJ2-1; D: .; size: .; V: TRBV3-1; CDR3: CASSQGGVYEQFF; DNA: TGTGCCAGCAGCCAAGGAGGTGTCTATGAGCAGTTCTTC
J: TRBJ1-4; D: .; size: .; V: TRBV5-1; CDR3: CASSHGGEGEKLFF; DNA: TGCGCCAGCAGCCACGGGGGGGAAGGTGAAAAACTGTTTTTT
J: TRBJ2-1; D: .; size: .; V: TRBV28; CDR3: CASSWSTGGKSYF; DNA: TGTGCCAGCAGTTGGTCCACTGGCGGGAAGAGTTACTTC
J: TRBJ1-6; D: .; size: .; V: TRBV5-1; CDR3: CASSPPGRGNSPLHF; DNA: TGCGCCAGCAGCCCGCCGGGACGGGGAAATTCACCCCTCCACTTT
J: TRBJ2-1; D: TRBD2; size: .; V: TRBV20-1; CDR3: CSAPRLAGDNEQFF; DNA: TGCAGTGCTCCCCGACTAGCGGGAGACAATGAGCAGTTCTTC
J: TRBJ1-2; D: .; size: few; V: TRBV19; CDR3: CASSKGTAYGYTF; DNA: TGTGCCAGTAGCAAGGGGACGGCCTATGGCTACACCTTC
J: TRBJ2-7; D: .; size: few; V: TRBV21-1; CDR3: CATLYEQYF; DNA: TGTGCCACCCTCTACGAGCAGTACTTC
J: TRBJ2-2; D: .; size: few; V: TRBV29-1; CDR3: CSASTGGAGTGELFF; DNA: TGCAGCGCCTCAACAGGGGGAGCGGGGACCGGGGAGCTGTTTTTT
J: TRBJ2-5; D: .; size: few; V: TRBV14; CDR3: CASSQLDGGTQYF; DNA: TGTGCCAGCAGCCAACTAGATGGAGGGACCCAGTACTTC
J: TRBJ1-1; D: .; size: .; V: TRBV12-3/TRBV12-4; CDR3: CASSLPSSGATEAFF; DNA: TGTGCCAGCAGTTTACCCTCTTCGGGGGCGACTGAAGCTTTCTTT
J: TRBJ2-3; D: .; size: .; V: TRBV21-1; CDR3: CASSLRRSDTQYF; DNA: TGTGCCAGCAGCTTACGCCGTTCAGATACGCAGTATTTT
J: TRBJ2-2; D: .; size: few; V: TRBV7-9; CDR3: CASRNGQMTGELFF; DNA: TGTGCCAGCAGGAACGGACAGATGACCGGGGAGCTGTTTTTT
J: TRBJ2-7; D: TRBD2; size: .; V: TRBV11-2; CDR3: CASSRGLDYEQYF; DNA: TGTGCCAGCAGCCGCGGACTAGACTACGAGCAGTACTTC
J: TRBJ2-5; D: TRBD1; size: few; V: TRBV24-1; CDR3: CATSDQGQGGETQYF; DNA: TGTGCCACCAGTGATCAGGGACAGGGCGGGGAGACCCAGTACTTC
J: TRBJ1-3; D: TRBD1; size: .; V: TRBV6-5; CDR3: CASSYYRGLSGNTIYF; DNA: TGTGCCAGCAGTTACTACAGGGGACTCTCTGGAAACACCATATATTTT
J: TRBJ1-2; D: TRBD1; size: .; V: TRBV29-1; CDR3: CSVDSGQEGGYTF; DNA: TGCAGCGTTGATTCGGGACAGGAAGGCGGCTACACCTTC
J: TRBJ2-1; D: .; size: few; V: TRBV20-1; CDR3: CSARAGPESGQFF; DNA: TGCAGTGCTAGAGCGGGACCCGAAAGTGGGCAGTTCTTC
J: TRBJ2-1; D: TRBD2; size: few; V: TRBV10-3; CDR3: CAVSGSGRWGDSYNEQFF; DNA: TGTGCCGTCTCAGGTAGCGGGAGGTGGGGGGACTCCTACAATGAGCAGTTCTTC
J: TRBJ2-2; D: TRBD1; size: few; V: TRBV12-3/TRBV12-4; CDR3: CASSLAGQGTGELFF; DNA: TGTGCCAGCAGTTTAGCGGGACAGGGAACCGGGGAGCTGTTTTTT
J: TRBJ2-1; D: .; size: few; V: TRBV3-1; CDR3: CASSRDTREQFF; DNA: TGTGCCAGCAGCCGAGATACCAGGGAGCAGTTCTTC
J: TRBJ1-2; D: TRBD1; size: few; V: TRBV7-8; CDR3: CASSLAEQGSGYTF; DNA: TGTGCCAGCAGCTTAGCGGAACAGGGGTCTGGCTACACCTTC
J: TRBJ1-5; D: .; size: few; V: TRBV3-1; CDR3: CASSLGPPGKPQHF; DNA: TGTGCCAGCAGCCTCGGACCCCCTGGGAAGCCCCAGCATTTT
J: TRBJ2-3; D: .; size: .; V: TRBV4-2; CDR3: CASSKDDLTQYF; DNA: TGTGCCAGCAGCAAGGACGATCTTACGCAGTATTTT
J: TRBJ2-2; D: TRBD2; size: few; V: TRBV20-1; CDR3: CSARDPGRGAYTGELFF; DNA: TGCAGTGCTAGAGATCCCGGGAGGGGGGCCTACACCGGGGAGCTGTTTTTT
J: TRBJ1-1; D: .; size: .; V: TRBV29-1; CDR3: CRYSDSNTEAFF; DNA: TGCAGATACTCGGACAGTAACACTGAAGCTTTCTTT
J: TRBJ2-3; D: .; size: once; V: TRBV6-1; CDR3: CASSRHRAGTDTQYF; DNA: TGTGCCAGCAGCCGGCACAGAGCTGGCACAGATACGCAGTATTTT
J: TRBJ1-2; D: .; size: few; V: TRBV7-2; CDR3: CASSPPTRYGYTF; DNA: TGTGCCAGCAGCCCTCCAACTCGGTATGGCTACACCTTC
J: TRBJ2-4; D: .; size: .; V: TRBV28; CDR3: CASSGGGAEETKNIQYF; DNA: TGTGCCAGCAGTGGAGGGGGGGCCGAGGAGACCAAAAACATTCAGTACTTC
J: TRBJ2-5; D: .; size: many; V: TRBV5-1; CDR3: CASSLGGVQETQYF; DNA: TGCGCCAGCAGCTTGGGCGGAGTTCAAGAGACCCAGTACTTC
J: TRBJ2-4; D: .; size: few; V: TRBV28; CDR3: CASSLGRHNLAKNIQYF; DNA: TGTGCCAGCAGTTTAGGGCGCCACAATCTAGCCAAAAACATTCAGTACTTC
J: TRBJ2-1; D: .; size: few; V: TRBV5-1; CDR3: CASSGQPDNEQFF; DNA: TGCGCCAGCAGCGGGCAGCCTGACAATGAGCAGTTCTTC
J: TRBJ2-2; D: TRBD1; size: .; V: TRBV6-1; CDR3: CASRDRLTGELFF; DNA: TGTGCCAGCAGGGACAGGCTGACTGGGGAGCTGTTTTTT
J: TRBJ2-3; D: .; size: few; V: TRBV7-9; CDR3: CASSLAVLGTDTQYF; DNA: TGTGCCAGCAGCTTAGCGGTTCTCGGCACAGATACGCAGTATTTT
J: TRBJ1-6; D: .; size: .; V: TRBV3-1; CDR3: CASSREQGSSPLHF; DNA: TGTGCCAGCAGCCGAGAACAGGGATCCTCACCCCTCCACTTT
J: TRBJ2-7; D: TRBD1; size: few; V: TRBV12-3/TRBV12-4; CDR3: CASSFRGQAFSDDEQYF; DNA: TGTGCCAGCAGTTTTCGAGGACAGGCCTTCTCGGACGACGAGCAGTACTTC
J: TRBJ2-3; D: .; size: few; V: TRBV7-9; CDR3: CASSWEHTDTQYF; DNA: TGTGCCAGCAGCTGGGAACACACAGATACGCAGTATTTT
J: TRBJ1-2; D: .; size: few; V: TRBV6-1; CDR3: CASSAANYGYTF; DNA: TGTGCCAGCAGTGCTGCAAATTATGGCTACACCTTC
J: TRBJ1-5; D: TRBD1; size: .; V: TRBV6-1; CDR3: CASSDLQGQGAHQPQHF; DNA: TGTGCCAGCAGTGATCTACAAGGACAGGGGGCTCATCAGCCCCAGCATTTT
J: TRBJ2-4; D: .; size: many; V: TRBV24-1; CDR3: CATSSSGYEKNIQYF; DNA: TGTGCCACCAGTTCTTCTGGTTACGAGAAAAACATTCAGTACTTC